A single TCR beta chain is shown here with its context. Clones were sequenced by immunoSEQ multiplex PCR, and TCRdb holds only the in-frame ones, with some missing. This sample has some 80,000 clones; 96% occur once, and the top ten carry 0.31%. The data were obtained in a study of technical replicates of blood from a handful of donors. Germline CDR1 and CDR2: MNHNY and SVGAGI (reference sequence). The trim removed 10 bases at V and 7 bases at J, leaving 12 bases unmatched. The CDR3 contains 13 residues. The sequenced sample consisted of T cells isolated from PBMCs. The TCR comes from a human donor in good health. The chain employs TRBV6-6 and TRBJ1-2; 7 bases match TRBD1. The CDR3, as DNA: TGTGCCACCAAACGCGAGGGGGCGTTTGGCTACACCTTC. Translating gives CATKREGAFGYTF.